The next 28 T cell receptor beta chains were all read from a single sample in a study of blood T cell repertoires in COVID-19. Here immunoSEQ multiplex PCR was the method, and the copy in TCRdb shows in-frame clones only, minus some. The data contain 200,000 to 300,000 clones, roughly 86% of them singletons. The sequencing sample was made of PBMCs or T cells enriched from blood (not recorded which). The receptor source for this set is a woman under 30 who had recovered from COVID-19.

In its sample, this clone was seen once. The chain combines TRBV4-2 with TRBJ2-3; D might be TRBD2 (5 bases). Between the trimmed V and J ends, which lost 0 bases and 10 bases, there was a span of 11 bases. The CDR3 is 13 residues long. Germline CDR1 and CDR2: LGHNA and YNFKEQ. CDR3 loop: CASSQDRDWAQYF. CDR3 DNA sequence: TGTGCCAGCAGCCAAGATCGGGATTGGGCGCAGTATTTT.

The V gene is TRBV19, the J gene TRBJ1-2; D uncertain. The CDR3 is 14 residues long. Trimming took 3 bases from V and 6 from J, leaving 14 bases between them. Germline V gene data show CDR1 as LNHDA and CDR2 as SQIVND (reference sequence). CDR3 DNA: TGTGCCAGTAGTATCCCGGGAGTCCCAAATGGCTACACCTTC. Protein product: CASSIPGVPNGYTF.

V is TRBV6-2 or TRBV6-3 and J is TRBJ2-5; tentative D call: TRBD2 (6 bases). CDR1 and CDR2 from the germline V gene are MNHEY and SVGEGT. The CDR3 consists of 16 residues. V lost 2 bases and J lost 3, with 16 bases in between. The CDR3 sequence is CASSYGWRGTKETQYF. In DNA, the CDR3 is TGTGCCAGCAGTTACGGTTGGCGGGGCACCAAAGAGACCCAGTACTTC.

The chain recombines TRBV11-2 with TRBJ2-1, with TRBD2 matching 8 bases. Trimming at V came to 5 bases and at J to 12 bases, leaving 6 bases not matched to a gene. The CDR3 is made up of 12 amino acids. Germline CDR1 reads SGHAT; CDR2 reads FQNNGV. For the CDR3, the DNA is TGTGCCAGCAGCCCCGGGACTAGGGTGCAGTTCTTC. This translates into CASSPGTRVQFF.

The CDR3 reads CASARETSGSTDTQYF. In DNA, the CDR3 is TGCGCCAGCGCCCGGGAGACTAGCGGCAGCACAGATACGCAGTATTTT. This chain joins TRBV5-1 and TRBJ2-3; TRBD2 aligns across 9 bases. The junction had 9 bases not matched to a gene; V was cut back by 7 bases and J by 0 bases. CDR3 length: 16 residues. The germline gives CDR1 SGHRS, CDR2 YFSETQ.

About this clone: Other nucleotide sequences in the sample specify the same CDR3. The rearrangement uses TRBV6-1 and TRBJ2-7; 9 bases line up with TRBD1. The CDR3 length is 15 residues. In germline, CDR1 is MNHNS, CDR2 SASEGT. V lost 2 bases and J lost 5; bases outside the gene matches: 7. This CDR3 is CASSEFPTGGDEQYF. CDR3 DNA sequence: TGTGCCAGCAGTGAATTCCCCACAGGGGGCGACGAGCAGTACTTC.

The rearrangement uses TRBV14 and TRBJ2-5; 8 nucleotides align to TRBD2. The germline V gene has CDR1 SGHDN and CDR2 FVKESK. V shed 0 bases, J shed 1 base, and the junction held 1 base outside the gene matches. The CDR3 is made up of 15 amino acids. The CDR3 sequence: CASSQDLAGQETQYF. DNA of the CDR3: TGTGCCAGCAGCCAAGATCTAGCGGGCCAAGAGACCCAGTACTTC.

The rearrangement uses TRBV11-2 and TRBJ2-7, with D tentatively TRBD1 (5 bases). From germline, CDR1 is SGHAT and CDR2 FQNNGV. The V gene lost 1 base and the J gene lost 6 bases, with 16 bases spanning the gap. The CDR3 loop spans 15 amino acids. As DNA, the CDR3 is TGTGCCAGCAGCTTAGGTGGGGCAGGGAAAGGCGAGCAGTACTTC. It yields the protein CASSLGGAGKGEQYF.

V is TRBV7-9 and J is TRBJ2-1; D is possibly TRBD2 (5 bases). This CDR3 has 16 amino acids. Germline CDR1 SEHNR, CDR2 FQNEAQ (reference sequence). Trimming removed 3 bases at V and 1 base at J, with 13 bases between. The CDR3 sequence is CASSLTLAQSYNEQFF. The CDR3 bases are TGTGCCAGCAGCTTGACGCTAGCCCAGTCCTACAATGAGCAGTTCTTC.

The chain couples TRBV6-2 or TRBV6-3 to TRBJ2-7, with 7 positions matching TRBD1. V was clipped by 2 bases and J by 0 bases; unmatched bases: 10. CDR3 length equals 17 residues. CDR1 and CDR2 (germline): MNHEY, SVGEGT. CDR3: CASSYDRDSLISYEQYF. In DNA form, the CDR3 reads TGTGCCAGCAGTTACGACCGGGACAGCCTTATCTCCTACGAGCAGTACTTC.

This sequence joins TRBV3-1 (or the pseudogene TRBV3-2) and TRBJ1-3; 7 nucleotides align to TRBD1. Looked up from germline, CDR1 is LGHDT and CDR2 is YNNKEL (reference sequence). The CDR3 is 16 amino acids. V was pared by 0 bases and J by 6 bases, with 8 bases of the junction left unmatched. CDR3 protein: CASSQEEGAPVNTIYF. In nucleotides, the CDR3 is TGTGCCAGCAGCCAAGAAGAGGGGGCGCCTGTAAACACCATATATTTT.

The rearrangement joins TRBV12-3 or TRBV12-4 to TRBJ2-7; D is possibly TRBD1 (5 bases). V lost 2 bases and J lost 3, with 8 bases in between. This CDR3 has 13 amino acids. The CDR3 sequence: CASSLTGFYEQYF. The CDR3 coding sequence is TGTGCCAGCAGTTTAACAGGTTTCTACGAGCAGTACTTC.

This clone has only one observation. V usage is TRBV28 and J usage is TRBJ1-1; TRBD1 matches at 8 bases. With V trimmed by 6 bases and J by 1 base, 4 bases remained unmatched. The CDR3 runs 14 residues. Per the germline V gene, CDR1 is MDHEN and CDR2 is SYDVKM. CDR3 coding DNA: TGTGCCAGCAGGGTGGACAGGGCGAACACTGAAGCTTTCTTT. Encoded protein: CASRVDRANTEAFF.

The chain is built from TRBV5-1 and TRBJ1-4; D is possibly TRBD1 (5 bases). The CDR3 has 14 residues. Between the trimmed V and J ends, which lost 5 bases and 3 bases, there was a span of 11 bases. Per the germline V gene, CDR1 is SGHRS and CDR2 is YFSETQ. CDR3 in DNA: TGCGCCAGCAGAACAGACAGCTCTAATGAAAAACTGTTTTTT. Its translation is CASRTDSSNEKLFF. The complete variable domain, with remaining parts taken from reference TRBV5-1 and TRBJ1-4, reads KAGVTQTPRYLIKTRGQQVTLSCSPISGHRSVSWYQQTPGQGLQFLFEYFSETQRNKGNFPGRFSGRQFSNSRSEMNVSTLELGDSALYLCASRTDSSNEKLFFGSGTQLSVL.

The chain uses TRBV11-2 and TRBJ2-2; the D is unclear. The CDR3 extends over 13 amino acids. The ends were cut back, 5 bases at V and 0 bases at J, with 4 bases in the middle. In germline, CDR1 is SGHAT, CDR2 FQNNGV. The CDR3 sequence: CASSGPNTGELFF. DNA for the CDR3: TGTGCCAGCAGCGGCCCGAACACCGGGGAGCTGTTTTTT. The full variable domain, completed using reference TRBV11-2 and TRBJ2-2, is EAGVAQSPRYKIIEKRQSVAFWCNPISGHATLYWYQQILGQGPKLLIQFQNNGVVDDSQLPKDRFSAERLKGVDSTLKIQPAKLEDSAVYLCASSGPNTGELFFGEGSRLTVL.

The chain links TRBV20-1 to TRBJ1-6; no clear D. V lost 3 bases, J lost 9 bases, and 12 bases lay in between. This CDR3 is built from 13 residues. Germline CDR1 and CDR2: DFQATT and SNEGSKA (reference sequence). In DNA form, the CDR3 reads TGCAGTGCTAGTGCGGGTAGCGGTTCACCCCTCCACTTT. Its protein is CSASAGSGSPLHF.

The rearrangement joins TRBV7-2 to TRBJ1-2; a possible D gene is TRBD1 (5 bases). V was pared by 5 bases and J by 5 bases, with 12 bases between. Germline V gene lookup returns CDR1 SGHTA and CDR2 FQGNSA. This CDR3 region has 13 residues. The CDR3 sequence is CASSIRTGYGYTF. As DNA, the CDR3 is TGTGCCAGCAGCATCAGAACAGGATATGGCTACACCTTC.

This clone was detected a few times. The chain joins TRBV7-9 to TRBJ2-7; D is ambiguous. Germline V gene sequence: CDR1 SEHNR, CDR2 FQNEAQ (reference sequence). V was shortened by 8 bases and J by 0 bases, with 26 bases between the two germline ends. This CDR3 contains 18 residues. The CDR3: CASGLGLIYGVISYEQYF. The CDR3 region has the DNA TGTGCCAGCGGGCTTGGGCTGATATACGGCGTGATCTCCTACGAGCAGTACTTC.

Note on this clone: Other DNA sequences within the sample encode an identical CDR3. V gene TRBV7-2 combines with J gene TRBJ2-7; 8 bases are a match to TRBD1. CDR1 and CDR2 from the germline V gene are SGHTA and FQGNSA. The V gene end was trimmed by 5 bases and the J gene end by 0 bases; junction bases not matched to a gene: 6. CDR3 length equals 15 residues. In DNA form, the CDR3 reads TGTGCCAGCAGCAGAACCGGACAGGGCTCCTACGAGCAGTACTTC. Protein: CASSRTGQGSYEQYF.

The CDR3 loop reads CASSLEIIAGGSYEQYF. The CDR3 DNA reads TGCGCCAGCAGCTTGGAGATCATAGCGGGAGGGTCCTACGAGCAGTACTTC. The chain is built from TRBV5-1 and TRBJ2-7; TRBD2 matches at 11 bases. J lost 1 base, V lost 0 bases, and 6 bases had no gene match. The germline CDR1 and CDR2 sequences are SGHRS and YFSETQ. The CDR3 sequence is 17 residues long.

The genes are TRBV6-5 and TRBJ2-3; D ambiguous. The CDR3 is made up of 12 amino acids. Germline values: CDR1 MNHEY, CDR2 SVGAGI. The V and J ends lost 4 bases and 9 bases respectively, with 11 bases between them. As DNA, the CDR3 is TGTGCCAGCAGTTCCAGAACGCAAACGCAGTATTTT. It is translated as CASSSRTQTQYF.

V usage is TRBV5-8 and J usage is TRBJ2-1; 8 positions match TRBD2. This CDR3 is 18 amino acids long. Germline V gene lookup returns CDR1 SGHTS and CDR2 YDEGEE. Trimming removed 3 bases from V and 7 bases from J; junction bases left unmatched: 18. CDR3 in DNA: TGTGCCAGCAGCTCGTTACTAACCAGGACTAGCTATCGAAATGAGCAGTTCTTC. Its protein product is CASSSLLTRTSYRNEQFF.

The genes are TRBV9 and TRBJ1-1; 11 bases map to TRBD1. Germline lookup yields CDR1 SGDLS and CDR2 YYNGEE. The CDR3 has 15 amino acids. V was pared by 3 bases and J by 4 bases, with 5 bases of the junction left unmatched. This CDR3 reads CASSATDRGLTEAFF. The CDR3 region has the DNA TGTGCCAGCAGCGCGACGGACAGGGGGCTCACTGAAGCTTTCTTT.

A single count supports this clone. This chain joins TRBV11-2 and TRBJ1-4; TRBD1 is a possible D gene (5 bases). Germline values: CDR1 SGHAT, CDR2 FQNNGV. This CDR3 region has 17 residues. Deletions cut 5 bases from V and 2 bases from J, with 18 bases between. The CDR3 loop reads CASSRGWASETNEKLFF. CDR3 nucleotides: TGTGCCAGCAGCCGGGGGTGGGCTTCCGAGACTAATGAAAAACTGTTTTTT.

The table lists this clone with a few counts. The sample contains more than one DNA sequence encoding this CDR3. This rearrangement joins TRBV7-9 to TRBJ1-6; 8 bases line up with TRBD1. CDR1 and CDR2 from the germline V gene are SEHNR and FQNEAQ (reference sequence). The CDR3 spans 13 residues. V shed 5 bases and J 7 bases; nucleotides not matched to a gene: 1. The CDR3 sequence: CASSRQGNSPLHF. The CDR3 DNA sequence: TGTGCCAGCAGCCGACAGGGGAATTCACCCCTCCACTTT.

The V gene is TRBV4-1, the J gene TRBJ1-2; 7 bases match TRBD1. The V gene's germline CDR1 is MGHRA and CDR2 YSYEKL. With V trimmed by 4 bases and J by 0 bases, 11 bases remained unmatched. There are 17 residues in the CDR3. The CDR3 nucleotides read TGCGCCAGCAGCCTCTTGGGACAGACATCAACTAACTATGGCTACACCTTC. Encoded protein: CASSLLGQTSTNYGYTF.

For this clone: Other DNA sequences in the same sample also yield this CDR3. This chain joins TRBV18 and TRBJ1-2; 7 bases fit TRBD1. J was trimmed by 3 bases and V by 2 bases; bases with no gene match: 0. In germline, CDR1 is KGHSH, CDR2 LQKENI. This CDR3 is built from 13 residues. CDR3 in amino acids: CASSPDRDYGYTF. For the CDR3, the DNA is TGTGCCAGCTCACCAGACAGGGACTATGGCTACACCTTC.

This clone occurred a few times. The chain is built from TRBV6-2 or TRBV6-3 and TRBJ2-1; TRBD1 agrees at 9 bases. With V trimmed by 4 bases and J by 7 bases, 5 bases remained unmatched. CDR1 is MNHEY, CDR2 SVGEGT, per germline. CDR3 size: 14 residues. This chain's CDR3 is CASSSGTGRNEQFF. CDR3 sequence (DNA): TGTGCCAGCAGTTCCGGGACAGGGCGGAATGAGCAGTTCTTC.